This T cell receptor beta chain came from a study of tumor-infiltrating lymphocytes in primary liver carcinoma. Study-level background: Tumor stage was T1-T3 N0M0, and tumor size was 4.2 to 10 cm across.

A constant-region primer primed TCR beta cDNA synthesis from about 530 ng of total RNA. ARM-PCR was slightly modified, and three nested multiplex PCR rounds with it gave rise to the TCR beta libraries. Each of the first two PCR rounds ran nine to ten cycles with TRBV1-TRBV30 forward and C-beta reverse primers. A single record per CDR3 protein comes from TCRdb applying MiXCR to the multiplex PCR reads. This table holds roughly 57,000 distinct CDR3 sequences, less than 75% found once. Study results and caveats: The difference in top-250-clone fraction between tumors and blood was significant, favoring tumors (p = 0.039).

As to this clonotype: The antigen is not known.

This CDR3 comprises 14 residues. J gave up 0 bases and V 5 bases, and 4 bases lay outside the gene matches. The germline V gene encodes CDR1 SGHAT and CDR2 FQNNGV. Co-extracting RNA and DNA was done with about 20-34 mg of unsorted bulk tissue as input. The sampling covered five separate regions of each tumor. The source of this sequence is a man aged 40-50 years with primary liver carcinoma and hepatitis B virus infection. The sample consisted of liver tumor tissue from sampling region 2. The subset: tumor region T2, inferior pole. V is TRBV11-2 and J is TRBJ2-7; 7 bases agree with TRBD1. The CDR3 sequence is CASSGQAASYEQYF. CDR3 nucleotides: TGTGCCAGCAGCGGACAGGCAGCCTCCTACGAGCAGTACTTC.